Sequencing of this T cell receptor beta chain was carried out in a study of CD8+CD57+ T cells in acquired aplastic anemia. Germline loops: CDR1 SGHAT, CDR2 FQDESV (reference sequence). V lost 4 bases, J lost 5 bases, and 6 bases stayed unmatched. The CDR3 covers 15 residues. The patients chosen for sequencing had shown expansion of CD8+CD57+ cells (detected by flow cytometry). Each patient carried a diagnosis of severe acquired aplastic anemia. Profiling of TCR beta VDJ combinations and CDR3 sequences used genomic DNA as template. One entry per CDR3 protein, called by TCRdb with MiXCR from the reads. The table shows about 160,000 distinct CDR3 sequences, with around 50% occurring only once.

This clonotype originated in a human donor with aplastic anemia. V is TRBV11-1 and J is TRBJ2-3, with 10 bases fitting TRBD1. Sequenced sample: sorted CD4+, CD8+, or CD8+CD57+ T cells (not recorded which) from PBMCs. The CDR3 DNA reads TGTGCCAGCAGCTCAGGGACAGGGGAAGGAGATACGCAGTATTTT. Translating it yields CASSSGTGEGDTQYF.